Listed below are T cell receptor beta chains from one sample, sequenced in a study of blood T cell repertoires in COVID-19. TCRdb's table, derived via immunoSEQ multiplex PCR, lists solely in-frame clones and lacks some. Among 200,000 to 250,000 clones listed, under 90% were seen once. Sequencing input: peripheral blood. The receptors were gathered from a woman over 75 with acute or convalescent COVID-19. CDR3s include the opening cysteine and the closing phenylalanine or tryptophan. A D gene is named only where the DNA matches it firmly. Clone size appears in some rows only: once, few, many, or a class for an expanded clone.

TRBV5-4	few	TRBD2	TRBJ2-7	CASSYGSGGPSYEQYF	TGTGCCAGCAGCTATGGTAGCGGGGGGCCGTCCTACGAGCAGTACTTC
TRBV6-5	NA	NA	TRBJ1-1	CASSFRSASTEAFF	TGTGCCAGCAGTTTCAGGTCAGCCTCGACTGAAGCTTTCTTT
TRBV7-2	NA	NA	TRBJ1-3	CASSPPPGLGNTIYF	TGTGCCAGCAGCCCCCCCCCGGGGTTAGGAAACACCATATATTTT
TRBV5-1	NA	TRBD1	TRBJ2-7	CASSFGQGSGYEQYF	TGCGCCAGCAGCTTCGGACAGGGGTCGGGCTACGAGCAGTACTTC
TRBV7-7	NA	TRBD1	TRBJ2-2	CASSRTLTGGNTGELFF	TGTGCCAGCAGCCGGACCCTGACAGGGGGTAACACCGGGGAGCTGTTTTTT
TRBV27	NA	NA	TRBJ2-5	CASSLARGETQYF	TGTGCCAGCAGTTTGGCCAGGGGAGAGACCCAGTACTTC
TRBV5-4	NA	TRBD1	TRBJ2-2	CASSLRGTGAAGELFF	TGTGCCAGCAGCTTGCGGGGGACAGGCGCGGCCGGGGAGCTGTTTTTT
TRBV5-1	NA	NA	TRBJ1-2	CASSLKGELDGYTF	TGCGCCAGCAGCTTGAAGGGGGAACTGGATGGCTACACCTTC
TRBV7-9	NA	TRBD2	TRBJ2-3	CASSRPGLAGGRGDTQYF	TGTGCCAGCAGCCGCCCGGGACTAGCGGGGGGGCGTGGAGATACGCAGTATTTT
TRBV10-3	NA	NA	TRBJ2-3	CAISEIADTDTQYF	TGTGCCATCAGTGAGATAGCGGACACAGATACGCAGTATTTT
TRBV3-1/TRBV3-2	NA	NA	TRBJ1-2	CASSQASYGYTF	TGTGCCAGCAGCCAAGCGTCCTATGGCTACACCTTC
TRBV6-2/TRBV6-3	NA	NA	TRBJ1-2	CASSWGGMRRTLYGYTF	TGTGCCAGCAGTTGGGGTGGGATGAGGAGGACCCTTTATGGCTACACCTTC
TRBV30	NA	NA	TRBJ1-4	CAWSGGLSEKLFF	TGTGCCTGGAGTGGGGGGCTAAGTGAAAAACTGTTTTTT
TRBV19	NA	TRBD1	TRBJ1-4	CASSIETGGNEKLFF	TGTGCCAGTAGTATAGAAACAGGGGGCAATGAAAAACTGTTTTTT
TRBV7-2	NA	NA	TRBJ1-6	CASSPDRPANNSPLHF	TGTGCCAGCAGCCCCGACAGGCCCGCCAACAATTCACCCCTCCACTTT
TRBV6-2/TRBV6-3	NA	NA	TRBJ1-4	CASSAGRSWEKLFF	TGTGCCAGCAGCGCAGGGAGGTCCTGGGAAAAACTGTTTTTT
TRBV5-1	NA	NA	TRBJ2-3	CASSLYRSTDTQYF	TGCGCCAGCAGCTTGTACAGGAGCACAGATACGCAGTATTTT
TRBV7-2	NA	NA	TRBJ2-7	CASSPSWGPSYEQYF	TGTGCCAGCAGCCCTAGCTGGGGGCCCTCCTACGAGCAGTACTTC
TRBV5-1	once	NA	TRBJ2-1	CASSSDSSYNEQFF	TGCGCCAGCAGCTCAGACAGCTCCTACAATGAGCAGTTCTTC
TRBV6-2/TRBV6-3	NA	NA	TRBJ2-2	CASSYGSLGLRRTGELFF	TGTGCCAGCAGTTACGGGTCCCTTGGGCTCCGACGGACCGGGGAGCTGTTTTTT
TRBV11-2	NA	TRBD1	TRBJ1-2	CASSLDVTGGPGYTF	TGTGCCAGCAGCTTAGATGTGACAGGGGGCCCTGGCTACACCTTC
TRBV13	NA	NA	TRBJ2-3	CASSFASTDTQYF	TGTGCCAGCAGCTTTGCGTCCACAGATACGCAGTATTTT
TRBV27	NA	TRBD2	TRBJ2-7	CASTTTGTRAYEQYF	TGTGCCAGCACCACAACCGGGACTAGAGCCTACGAGCAGTACTTC
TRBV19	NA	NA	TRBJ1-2	CASSIAANYGYTF	TGTGCCAGTAGTATAGCAGCTAACTATGGCTACACCTTC
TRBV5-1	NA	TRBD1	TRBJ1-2	CASSSDRGLGYGYTF	TGCGCCAGCAGCTCTGACAGGGGGCTAGGCTATGGCTACACCTTC
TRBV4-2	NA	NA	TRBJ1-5	CASSQAGGARGNQPQHF	TGTGCCAGCAGCCAAGCGGGGGGGGCGAGGGGCAATCAGCCCCAGCATTTT
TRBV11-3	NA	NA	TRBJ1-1	CASSLATRDTMDTEAFF	TGTGCCAGCAGCTTAGCTACTCGGGACACCATGGACACTGAAGCTTTCTTT
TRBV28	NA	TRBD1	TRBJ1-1	CASRPLTGGGSEAFF	TGTGCCAGCAGACCCTTAACAGGGGGCGGCTCTGAAGCTTTCTTT
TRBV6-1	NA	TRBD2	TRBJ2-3	CASSETIAGGTDTQYF	TGTGCCAGCAGTGAAACTATTGCGGGGGGCACAGATACGCAGTATTTT
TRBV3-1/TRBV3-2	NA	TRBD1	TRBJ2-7	CASSQEYTGEVGEQYF	TGTGCCAGCAGCCAAGAATATACAGGGGAAGTGGGCGAGCAGTACTTC
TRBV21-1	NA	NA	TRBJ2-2	CASSKADRAGELFF	TGTGCCAGCAGCAAAGCGGACAGGGCGGGGGAGCTGTTTTTT
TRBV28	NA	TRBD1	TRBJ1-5	CASSFGRGLGQGQPQHF	TGTGCCAGCAGTTTCGGCAGGGGGCTCGGACAAGGTCAGCCCCAGCATTTT
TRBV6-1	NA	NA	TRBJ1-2	CASSEVTGWGGDGYTF	TGTGCCAGCAGTGAAGTAACCGGCTGGGGAGGGGATGGCTACACCTTC
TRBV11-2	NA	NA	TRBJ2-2	CASSPLRTTTFGELFF	TGTGCCAGCAGCCCGTTGAGGACAACCACGTTCGGGGAGCTGTTTTTT
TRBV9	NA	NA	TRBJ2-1	CASSVNPQGGYNEQFF	TGTGCCAGCAGCGTAAATCCCCAGGGTGGGTACAATGAGCAGTTCTTC
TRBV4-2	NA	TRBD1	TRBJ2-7	CASSQEQGGASYEQYF	TGTGCCAGCAGCCAAGAACAGGGGGGAGCTTCCTACGAGCAGTACTTC
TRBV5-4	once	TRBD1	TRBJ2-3	CASSSRTGGDTQYF	TGTGCCAGCAGCTCAAGGACAGGGGGGGATACGCAGTATTTT
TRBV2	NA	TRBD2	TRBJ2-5	CASSDRTSDGETQYF	TGTGCCAGCAGTGACAGGACTAGCGATGGAGAGACCCAGTACTTC
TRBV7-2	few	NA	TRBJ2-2	CASSLVQGGAGELFF	TGTGCCAGCAGCTTAGTGCAGGGAGGTGCCGGGGAGCTGTTTTTT
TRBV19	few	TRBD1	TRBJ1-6	CARYIQGAKNSPLHF	TGTGCCAGGTATATACAGGGGGCCAAGAATTCACCCCTCCACTTT